Listed here is a single TCR beta chain. Germline values: CDR1 MNHEY, CDR2 SMNVEV (reference sequence). CDR3 length: 17 amino acids. Between the trimmed V and J ends, which lost 3 bases and 4 bases, there was a span of 22 bases. Per the study methods: By means of reference gene primer amplification, nucleated cell counts were estimated. TCRdb keeps only in-frame clones here, not all; method: immunoSEQ multiplex PCR. V and J calls plus clone size are reproduced from that table; the DNA served to infer D and trimming. In the table there are 400,000 or so clones, about 88% of which are singletons. The data stem from a study of blood T cell repertoires in COVID-19. On the study more broadly: The cDNA or gDNA used as material had been derived from T cells, B-cell-depleted T cells, or PBMCs.

Those enrolled in Seattle joined during active infection and were followed longitudinally afterward. Sequencing used peripheral blood. This clonotype was obtained from a woman aged 40 to 50 with COVID-19, enrolled during active disease. The chain has TRBV27 and TRBJ2-7; maybe TRBD1 (6 bases). DNA of the CDR3: TGTGCCAGCAGTTTCGTCTCCCCGACAGGTTCGATTTACGAGCAGTACTTC. It specifies CASSFVSPTGSIYEQYF.